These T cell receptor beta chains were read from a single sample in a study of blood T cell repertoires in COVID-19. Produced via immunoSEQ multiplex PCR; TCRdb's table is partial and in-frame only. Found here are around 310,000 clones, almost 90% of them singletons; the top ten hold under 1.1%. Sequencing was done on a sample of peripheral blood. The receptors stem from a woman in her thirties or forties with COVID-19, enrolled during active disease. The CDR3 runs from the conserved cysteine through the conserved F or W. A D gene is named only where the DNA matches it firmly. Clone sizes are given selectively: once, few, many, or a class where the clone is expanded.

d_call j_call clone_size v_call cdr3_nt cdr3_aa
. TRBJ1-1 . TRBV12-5 TGTGCTAGTGGTTTGGTACTTTCCCGGGTTATAACTGAAGCTTTCTTT CASGLVLSRVITEAFF
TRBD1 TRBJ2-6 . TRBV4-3 TGCGCCAGCAGCTCCCTGACAGGGATTCGTCCCGGGGCCAACGTCCTGACTTTC CASSSLTGIRPGANVLTF
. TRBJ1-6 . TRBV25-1 TGTGCCAGCAGTCTGGAGGGGAAGAATAATTCACCCCTCCACTTT CASSLEGKNNSPLHF
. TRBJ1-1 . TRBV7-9 TGTGCCAGCAGTTTAGGGGCCCCCGAATCGAACACTGAAGCTTTCTTT CASSLGAPESNTEAFF
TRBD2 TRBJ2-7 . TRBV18 TGTGCCAGCTCAGAGAGCGGGAGAGGACCCTACGAGCAGTACTTC CASSESGRGPYEQYF
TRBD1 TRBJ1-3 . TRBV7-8 TGTGCCAGCAGCACCCGACAGGGGGCGCGGAACACCATATATTTT CASSTRQGARNTIYF
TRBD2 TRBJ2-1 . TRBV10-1 TGCGCCAGCAGTGTGGGGCGAGCGGGGGCCTGGGGTGAGCAGTTCTTC CASSVGRAGAWGEQFF
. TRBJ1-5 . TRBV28 TGTGCCAGCAGCGGCAATCAGCCCCAGCATTTT CASSGNQPQHF
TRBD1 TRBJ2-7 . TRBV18 TGTGCCAGCTCGCCCCCCGGGACAGGGGCTTTCTACGAGCAGTACTTC CASSPPGTGAFYEQYF
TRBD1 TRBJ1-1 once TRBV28 TGTGCCAGCAGCTGGACAGGGATGAACACTGAAGCTTTCTTT CASSWTGMNTEAFF
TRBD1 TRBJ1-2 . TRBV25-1 TGTGCCAGCAGTGATCACGGGGACAGGGTGCGTTATGGCTACACCTTC CASSDHGDRVRYGYTF
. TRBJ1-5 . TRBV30 TGTGCCTGGAGTTCCCGGGGGAATCAGCCCCAGCATTTT CAWSSRGNQPQHF
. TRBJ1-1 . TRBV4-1 TGCGCCAGCAGCCATCCCGGGAGGGGGAACACTGAAGCTTTCTTT CASSHPGRGNTEAFF
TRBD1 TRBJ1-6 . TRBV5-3 TGTGCCAGAAGATCTGGGACAGGGGGCGCAGCCCATCAGAATAATTCACCCCTCCACTTT CARRSGTGGAAHQNNSPLHF
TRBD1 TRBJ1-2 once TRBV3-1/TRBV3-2 TGTGCCAGCAGATTCGGGACAGGTGCGGGCTACACCTTC CASRFGTGAGYTF
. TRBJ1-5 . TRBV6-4 TGTGCCAGCAGTCCAGGGGCTGGTCAGCCCCAGCATTTT CASSPGAGQPQHF
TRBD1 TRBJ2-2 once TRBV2 TGTGCCAGCAGGGGGGACAGACCCACCGGGGAGCTGTTTTTT CASRGDRPTGELFF
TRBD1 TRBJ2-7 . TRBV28 TGTGCCAGCAGTTCCACAGGGGCCCTAACCTCCTACGAGCAGTACTTC CASSSTGALTSYEQYF
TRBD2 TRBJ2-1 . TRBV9 TGTGCCAGCAGCGTCCGGGGCGGGAGGGCCGACAATGAGCAGTTCTTC CASSVRGGRADNEQFF
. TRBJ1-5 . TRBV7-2 TGTGCCAGCAGCTTAGCCCTCAGTCAGCCCCAGCATTTT CASSLALSQPQHF
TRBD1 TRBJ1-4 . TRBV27 TGTGCCAGCAGTAGGACAGGGTGGGAGGAAAAACTGTTTTTT CASSRTGWEEKLFF
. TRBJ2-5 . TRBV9 TGTGCCAGCAGCGTAGAAGCGAGAGTGGAGACCCAGTACTTC CASSVEARVETQYF
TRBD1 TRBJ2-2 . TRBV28 TGTGCCAGCACCGCGGGACAGGGGGTCACCGGGGAGCTGTTTTTT CASTAGQGVTGELFF
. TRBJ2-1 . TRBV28 TGTGCCATCACCTCACGAGCCTACAATGAGCAGTTCTTC CAITSRAYNEQFF
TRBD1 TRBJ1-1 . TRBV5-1 TGCGCCAGCAGCTTGGCCATCTCGGCAGGGGGTGAAGCTTTCTTT CASSLAISAGGEAFF
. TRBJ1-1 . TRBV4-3 TGCGCCAGCAGCCAAGAAGGGGTGGTCTTTGGAGCTTTCTTT CASSQEGVVFGAFF
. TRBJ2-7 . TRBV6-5 TGTGCCAGCAGCGCGTCATTCTCCTACGAGCAGTACTTC CASSASFSYEQYF
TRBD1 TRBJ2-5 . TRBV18 TGTGCCAGCTCCCCCCCGGACAGGGGTGTTGAGACCCAGTACTTC CASSPPDRGVETQYF
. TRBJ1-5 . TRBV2 TGTGCCAGCAGTGACGACAGGCGGCCCCAGCATTTT CASSDDRRPQHF
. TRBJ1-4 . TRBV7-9 TGTGCCAGCAGCCTCTTAACAACTAATGAAAAACTGTTTTTT CASSLLTTNEKLFF
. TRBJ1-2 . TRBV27 TGTGCCAGCAGTCCCCCCGGGTCGGGAGTTCATGGCTACACCTTC CASSPPGSGVHGYTF
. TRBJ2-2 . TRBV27 TGTGCCAGCAGTCCAGGGGATAGGGCGAACACCGGGGAGCTGTTTTTT CASSPGDRANTGELFF
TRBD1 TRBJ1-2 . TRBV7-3 TGTGCCAGCAGCACGGGACAGGGGGCGGGCTACACCTTC CASSTGQGAGYTF
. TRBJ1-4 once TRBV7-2 TGTGCCAGCAGCCCCGCCGGGACATTACGTGAAAAACTGTTTTTT CASSPAGTLREKLFF
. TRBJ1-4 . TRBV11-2 TGTGCCAGCAGCTTAGTCGGGGGAACTAATGAAAAACTGTTTTTT CASSLVGGTNEKLFF
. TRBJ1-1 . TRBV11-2 TGTGCCAGCAGCACTCAACAGGCCTCCCATGAAGCTTTCTTT CASSTQQASHEAFF
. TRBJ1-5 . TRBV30 TGTGCCTGGAGTGTCCCCCAGGGAAGGCCCCAGCATTTT CAWSVPQGRPQHF
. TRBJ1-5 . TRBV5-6 TGTGCCAGCAGCTTGACGGGACAGCCCCAGCATTTT CASSLTGQPQHF